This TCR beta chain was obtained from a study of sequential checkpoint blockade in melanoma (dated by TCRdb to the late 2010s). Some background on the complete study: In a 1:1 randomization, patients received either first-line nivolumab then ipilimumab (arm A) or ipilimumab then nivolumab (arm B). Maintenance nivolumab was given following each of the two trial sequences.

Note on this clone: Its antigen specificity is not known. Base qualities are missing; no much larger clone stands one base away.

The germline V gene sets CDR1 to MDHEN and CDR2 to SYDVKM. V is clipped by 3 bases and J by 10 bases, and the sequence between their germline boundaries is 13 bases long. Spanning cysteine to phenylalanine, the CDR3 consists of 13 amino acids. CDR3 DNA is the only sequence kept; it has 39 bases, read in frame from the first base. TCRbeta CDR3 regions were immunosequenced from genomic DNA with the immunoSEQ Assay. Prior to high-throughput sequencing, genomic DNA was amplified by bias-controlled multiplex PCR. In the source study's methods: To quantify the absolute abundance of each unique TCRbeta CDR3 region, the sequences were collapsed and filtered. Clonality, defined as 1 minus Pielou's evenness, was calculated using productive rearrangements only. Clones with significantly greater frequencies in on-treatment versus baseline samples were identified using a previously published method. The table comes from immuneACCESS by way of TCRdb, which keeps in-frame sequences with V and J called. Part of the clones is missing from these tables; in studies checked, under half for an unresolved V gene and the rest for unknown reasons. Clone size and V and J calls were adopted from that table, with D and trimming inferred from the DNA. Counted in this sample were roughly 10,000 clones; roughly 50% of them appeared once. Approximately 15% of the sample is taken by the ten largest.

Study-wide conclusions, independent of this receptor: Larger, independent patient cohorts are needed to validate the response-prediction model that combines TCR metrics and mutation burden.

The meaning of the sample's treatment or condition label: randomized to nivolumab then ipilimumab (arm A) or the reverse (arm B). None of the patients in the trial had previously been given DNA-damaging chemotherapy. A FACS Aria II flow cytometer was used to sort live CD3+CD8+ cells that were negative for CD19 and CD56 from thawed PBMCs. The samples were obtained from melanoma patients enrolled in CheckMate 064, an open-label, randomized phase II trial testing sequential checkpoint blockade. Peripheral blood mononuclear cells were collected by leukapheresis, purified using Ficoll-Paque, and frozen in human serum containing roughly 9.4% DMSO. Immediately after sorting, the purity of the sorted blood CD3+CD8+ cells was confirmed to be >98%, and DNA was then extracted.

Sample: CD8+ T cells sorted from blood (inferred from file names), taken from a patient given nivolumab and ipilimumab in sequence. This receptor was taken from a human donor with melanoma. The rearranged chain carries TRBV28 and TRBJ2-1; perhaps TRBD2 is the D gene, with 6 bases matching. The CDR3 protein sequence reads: CASSFAGYTEQFF. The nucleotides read TGTGCCAGCAGTTTTGCGGGGTACACCGAGCAGTTCTTC.